The 19 T cell receptor beta chains reported below all come from one sample, sequenced in a study of T cells after yellow fever vaccination. TCRdb reprocessed the 5' RACE reads via MiXCR and lists one record per CDR3 protein. Found here are roughly 310,000 distinct CDR3 sequences, about 3.5% of them singletons; the top ten hold around a quarter. The specimen comprised PBMCs, sampled on the day of the yellow fever booster vaccination. These receptors were taken from a man younger than 30 who received the YFV17D yellow fever vaccine.

This clonotype has more than one count but fewer than ten. The gene calls are TRBV30 and TRBJ2-3, with a weak D call TRBD2 (5 bases). Germline V gene data show CDR1 as GTSNPN and CDR2 as SVGIG (reference sequence). This CDR3 region has 15 residues. V was cut by 4 bases and J by 7 bases, with 21 bases left in between. The CDR3 is CAWTPGTGLGYTQYF. The DNA of the CDR3 is TGTGCCTGGACTCCGGGAACCGGTCTCGGATATACGCAGTATTTT.

This clonotype was seen many times. CDR3 sequence: CASGADLSKQYF. DNA of the CDR3: TGTGCCAGCGGAGCAGACCTCTCCAAGCAGTACTTC. The chain links TRBV7-2 to TRBJ2-7; D unclear. CDR1 and CDR2 (germline): SGHTA, FQGNSA. The CDR3 sequence is 12 residues long. Trimming shortened V by 8 bases and J by 8 bases, and 16 bases separated the two germline ends.

There are many counts of this clonotype. The rearrangement joins TRBV30 to TRBJ1-2; D is unresolved. The CDR3 consists of 13 residues. V dropped 0 bases and J dropped 0 bases, with 5 bases sitting between them. Germline V CDR1 and CDR2: GTSNPN, SVGIG (reference sequence). The CDR3 DNA reads TGTGCCTGGAGTGTAGTAACTAACTATGGCTACACCTTC. Translation: CAWSVVTNYGYTF.

This clonotype was recorded many times. The chain employs TRBV7-8 and TRBJ2-2; unclear D gene. Germline CDR1 SGHVS, CDR2 FQNEAQ. The CDR3 is 14 amino acids. Trimming removed 4 bases at V and 2 bases at J, with 8 bases between. The CDR3 protein is CASSSDLNTGELFF. CDR3 in DNA: TGTGCCAGCAGCTCAGACCTAAACACCGGGGAGCTGTTTTTT.

The chain couples TRBV5-1 to TRBJ2-5, with 12 bases matching TRBD2. Unmatched junction bases numbered 4, after V lost 2 bases and J lost 5 bases. Germline V CDR1 and CDR2: SGHRS, YFSETQ. The CDR3 runs 15 residues. The CDR3 sequence: CASSFLAGGPETQYF. The CDR3 nucleotides are TGCGCCAGCAGCTTTCTAGCGGGGGGGCCGGAGACCCAGTACTTC.

This clonotype was observed a handful of times. V is TRBV4-1 and J is TRBJ2-5; TRBD2 aligns across 7 bases. The germline gives CDR1 MGHRA, CDR2 YSYEKL. V shed 8 bases, J shed 7 bases, and the junction held 13 bases outside the gene matches. The CDR3 covers 14 residues. The CDR3 DNA sequence: TGCGCCAGCGGTCTAAGCGGGGCCCCGGGGACCCAGTACTTC. It is translated as CASGLSGAPGTQYF.

This clonotype was picked up a small number of times. The chain joins TRBV5-4 to TRBJ2-3; D gene ambiguous. This CDR3 region has 15 residues. The germline V gene has CDR1 SGHNT and CDR2 YYREEE (reference sequence). The V and J ends lost 0 bases and 1 base respectively, with 9 bases between them. The chain's CDR3 is CASSLGAVGTDTQYF. CDR3 bases: TGTGCCAGCAGCTTGGGGGCGGTGGGCACAGATACGCAGTATTTT.

V is TRBV7-9 and J is TRBJ2-7; 9 positions agree with TRBD1. Trimming took 6 bases from V and 2 from J; bases not matched to a gene: 11. Germline loops: CDR1 SEHNR, CDR2 FQNEAQ (reference sequence). The CDR3 has 16 residues. The CDR3, as DNA: TGTGCCAGCAGTATAGTGGGGACAGGGAATACCTACGAGCAGTACGTC. Translating it yields CASSIVGTGNTYEQYV.

This clonotype was seen a handful of times. CDR3 loop: CASSFGVRADTQYF. The CDR3 coding sequence is TGTGCCAGCAGCTTCGGAGTACGGGCCGATACGCAGTATTTT. The rearrangement links TRBV5-6 to TRBJ2-3; D is unclear. V was cut by 2 bases and J by 6 bases, with 13 bases left in between. CDR3 size: 14 residues. CDR1 is SGHDT, CDR2 YYEEEE, per germline.

This clonotype was counted many times. The CDR3 is CSADAGGAGNTEAFF. DNA of the CDR3: TGCAGTGCCGATGCAGGGGGCGCGGGGAACACTGAAGCTTTCTTT. The rearrangement links TRBV20-1 to TRBJ1-1; 8 bases agree with TRBD1. The CDR3 totals 15 residues. J was trimmed by 1 base and V by 6 bases; bases with no gene match: 10. From germline, CDR1 is DFQATT and CDR2 SNEGSKA (reference sequence).

This clonotype has at least ten counts. This chain joins TRBV20-1 and TRBJ2-5; TRBD2 matches at 10 bases. This CDR3 comprises 14 residues. Trimming cost V 3 bases and J 0 bases; bases outside gene matches: 1. Germline V lookup: CDR1 DFQATT, CDR2 SNEGSKA (reference sequence). The CDR3 here is CSASSGGNQETQYF. The CDR3 bases are TGCAGTGCTAGTAGCGGGGGGAACCAAGAGACCCAGTACTTC.

This clonotype has ten or more counts. The V and J genes are TRBV20-1 and TRBJ2-3, with a tentative D call TRBD2 (6 bases). Germline-derived CDR1 and CDR2 are DFQATT and SNEGSKA (reference sequence). This CDR3 contains 15 residues. V was shortened by 6 bases and J by 0 bases, with 16 bases between the two germline ends. The CDR3 here is CSAAGRRPSTDTQYF. Here the CDR3 DNA reads TGCAGTGCCGCAGGGAGGAGACCTAGCACAGATACGCAGTATTTT.

The V call is TRBV7-6, the J call TRBJ2-3; D gene uncertain. V was clipped by 2 bases and J by 2 bases, with 5 bases between them. Germline V gives CDR1 SGHVS, CDR2 FNYEAQ. The CDR3 runs to 13 residues. CDR3 loop: CASSLTITDTQYF. CDR3 DNA: TGTGCCAGCAGCTTAACGATCACAGATACGCAGTATTTT.

This clonotype was detected ten times or more. The rearrangement links TRBV4-2 to TRBJ2-1; 7 bases are shared with TRBD1. This CDR3 has 16 residues. Germline V gives CDR1 LGHNA, CDR2 YNFKEQ. J lost 4 bases, V lost 1 base, and 7 bases had no gene match. In DNA form, the CDR3 reads TGTGCCAGCAGCCAAGCCGATTCACAGGGGTACAATGAGCAGTTCTTC. As protein: CASSQADSQGYNEQFF.

This clonotype occurred a few times. The chain links TRBV20-1 to TRBJ1-3; D is perhaps TRBD1 (5 bases). The germline V gene has CDR1 DFQATT and CDR2 SNEGSKA (reference sequence). The CDR3 sequence is 12 residues long. The ends were cut back, 2 bases at V and 4 bases at J, with 6 bases in the middle. The DNA of the CDR3 is TGCAGTGCTAGAAACAGGGGAAACACCATATATTTT. Its translation: CSARNRGNTIYF.

The V and J genes are TRBV7-4 and TRBJ2-2; D call uncertain. This CDR3 contains 12 residues. Trimming took 0 bases from V and 14 from J, leaving 10 bases between them. The germline V gene encodes CDR1 SGHVT and CDR2 SQSDAQ. The CDR3 DNA follows: TGTGCCAGCAGCTTAGCGCAGAGGTTACTGTTTTTT. As protein: CASSLAQRLLFF.

As concerns this clonotype: A much larger clone differs from this one at a single base, so this may be a read error. V is TRBV20-1 and J is TRBJ2-1, with TRBD1 matching 7 bases. Germline V gene data show CDR1 as DFQATT and CDR2 as SNEGSKA (reference sequence). This CDR3 region has 13 residues. For the CDR3, the DNA is TGCAGTGCAAGAGGGGACAGATCCAATGAGGAGTTCTTC. Protein product: CSARGDRSNEEFF.

The chain carries TRBV13 and TRBJ2-3; 7 bases fit TRBD1. CDR1 PRHDT and CDR2 FYEKMQ come from the germline V gene (reference sequence). The CDR3 is made up of 15 amino acids. With V trimmed by 1 base and J by 5 bases, 6 bases remained unmatched. CDR3 region: CASSLEQGWGDTQYF. CDR3 nucleotide sequence: TGTGCCAGCAGCTTAGAACAGGGGTGGGGAGATACGCAGTATTTT.

For this clonotype: This clone may be a read error of a much larger clone one base away. V usage is TRBV5-5 and J usage is TRBJ2-3, with D maybe TRBD1 (5 bases). This CDR3 region has 14 residues. Germline V gene sequence: CDR1 SGHKS, CDR2 YYEKEE (reference sequence). In DNA form, the CDR3 reads TGTGCCAGAAGCTTGATAGGGGCTCGAGATACGCAGTATTTT. Translated, it gives CARSLIGARDTQYF.